This entry features one T cell receptor (beta chain) sequence. These data belong to a study of blood T cell repertoires in COVID-19. Across the study: Spain, Italy and the United States supplied samples that represented acute and convalescent COVID-19. PBMCs, B-cell-depleted T cells, or T cells were the source of the cDNA or gDNA that made up the material.

How the authors handled the data: Reference gene primers were amplified, and this amplification served to estimate nucleated cell counts. The table came from immunoSEQ multiplex PCR; TCRdb's copy has only in-frame clones and leaves some out. V, J and clone size are those of that table, while D and trimming were read from the DNA. This table has about 60,000 clones, just over 85% appearing once. The V gene's germline CDR1 is SNHLY and CDR2 FYNNEI. The CDR3 is 13 amino acids. After removal of 6 bases from V and 5 bases from J, the junction contained 6 bases not matched to a gene. The sample consisted of peripheral blood. This sequence originates from a man in his 60s with acute or convalescent COVID-19. This chain joins TRBV2 and TRBJ1-2, with 7 bases matching TRBD1. The chain's CDR3 is CASRGDRNYGYTF. The CDR3 bases are TGTGCCAGCAGGGGGGACAGAAATTATGGCTACACCTTC. Variable domain in full (rest from reference TRBV2 and TRBJ1-2): EPEVTQTPSHQVTQMGQEVILRCVPISNHLYFYWYRQILGQKVEFLVSFYNNEISEKSEIFDDQFSVERPDGSNFTLKIRSTKLEDSAMYFCASRGDRNYGYTFGSGTRLTVV.